The source of this T cell receptor (beta chain) is a study of tumor and adjacent non-tumor tissue in lung cancer. This clonotype was seen many times. Its antigen remains unidentified. The template was RNA from unsorted bulk tissue. Newly diagnosed lung cancer patients had thoracic surgery in China, August–November 2014, without prior chemotherapy. The study, taken as a whole, reports: Patients with more diverse tumor TCRs had worse survival. Normal lung showed higher cumulative top 100 clone frequency than tumor. Significantly higher TCR diversity was found in tumor than normal lung.

TCRbeta libraries were built with three rounds of nested PCR, modified from ARM-PCR. TCRdb re-called the multiplex PCR reads with MiXCR, one entry per CDR3 protein. The sample holds 65,000 to 70,000 distinct CDR3 sequences, about 60% seen once. From germline, CDR1 is SQVTM and CDR2 ANQGSEA. J lost 4 bases, V lost 3 bases, and 9 bases had no gene match. CDR3 size: 16 residues. The clonotype was recovered from a man in his forties or fifties with non-small cell lung cancer. Sequencing was carried out using lung tumor tissue. The V call is TRBV29-1, the J call TRBJ2-5, with 12 positions matching TRBD2. CDR3 sequence reads: CSVDGRLAGVSETQYF. The DNA of the CDR3 is TGCAGCGTTGATGGGAGACTAGCGGGAGTTTCAGAGACCCAGTACTTC.